Below are 16 T cell receptor beta chains sequenced from a single sample in a study of blood T cell repertoires in COVID-19. Sequenced by immunoSEQ multiplex PCR; TCRdb stores in-frame clones only, minus some. The sample has just under 100,000 clones; just over 85% are singletons. Sequencing was done on a sample of peripheral blood. The receptors originated from a woman aged 55 to 70 in a cohort sampled during active or convalescent COVID-19.

This CDR3 is CASAHSQGGGNQPQHF. CDR3 bases: TGTGCCAGCGCTCACTCCCAGGGAGGGGGCAATCAGCCCCAGCATTTT. The chain employs TRBV3-1 (or the pseudogene TRBV3-2) and TRBJ1-5, with a possible D match to TRBD1 (5 bases). There are 16 residues in the CDR3. Trimming stripped 8 bases from V and 2 bases from J, with 19 bases between. The germline V gene encodes CDR1 LGHDT and CDR2 YNNKEL (reference sequence).

CDR3 bases: TGTGCCAGCAGTGAAGAAGGGGTCGGCTACACCTTC. Amino acid sequence: CASSEEGVGYTF. The chain uses TRBV2 and TRBJ1-2; TRBD1 might be the D (5 bases). V shed 1 base and J shed 8 bases, with 8 bases lying between them. The germline gives CDR1 SNHLY, CDR2 FYNNEI. The CDR3 totals 12 residues.

This clone was picked up one time. V usage is TRBV29-1 and J usage is TRBJ2-5, with D perhaps matching TRBD1 (5 bases). This CDR3 contains 14 residues. The V end lost 6 bases, the J end lost 2 bases, and 16 bases lay between the germline ends. Germline V gene data show CDR1 as SQVTM and CDR2 as ANQGSEA. The chain's CDR3 is CSVQTARGQETQYF. The CDR3 DNA reads TGCAGCGTGCAGACAGCCCGTGGGCAAGAGACCCAGTACTTC.

J is TRBJ2-7 and V is TRBV6-6; the D gene is possibly TRBD2 (5 bases). Trimming shortened V by 0 bases and J by 4 bases, and 16 bases separated the two germline ends. The CDR3 covers 16 residues. CDR1 and CDR2 (germline): MNHNY, SVGAGI (reference sequence). CDR3: CASSYSAARSVYEQYF. CDR3 nucleotide sequence: TGTGCCAGCAGTTACTCAGCGGCACGGTCGGTATACGAGCAGTACTTC.

The chain employs TRBV9 and TRBJ1-5; the D is unclear. There are 14 residues in the CDR3. The V gene lost 0 bases and the J gene lost 0 bases, with 4 bases spanning the gap. Per the germline V gene, CDR1 is SGDLS and CDR2 is YYNGEE. CDR3 in amino acids: CASSVGDSNQPQHF. As DNA, the CDR3 is TGTGCCAGCAGCGTAGGAGATAGCAATCAGCCCCAGCATTTT.

This sequence joins TRBV3-1 (or the pseudogene TRBV3-2) and TRBJ1-6; 11 nucleotides align to TRBD1. Germline assignment: CDR1 LGHDT and CDR2 YNNKEL (reference sequence). V trimming: 1 base; J trimming: 8 bases; junction bases outside the gene matches: 4. This CDR3 is 16 amino acids long. CDR3 loop: CASSQVGTGGHSPLHF. CDR3 nucleotide sequence: TGTGCCAGCAGCCAAGTGGGGACAGGGGGGCATTCACCCCTCCACTTT.

The chain is built from TRBV5-4 and TRBJ2-1; 7 nucleotides line up with TRBD2. V lost 0 bases and J lost 0; bases outside the gene matches: 3. Germline CDR1 SGHNT, CDR2 YYREEE (reference sequence). The CDR3 loop spans 16 amino acids. The CDR3 reads CASSLASGGSYNEQFF. The CDR3 region has the DNA TGTGCCAGCAGCTTGGCCTCGGGGGGCTCCTACAATGAGCAGTTCTTC.

The gene calls are TRBV6-1 and TRBJ1-5; D possibly corresponds to TRBD1 (5 bases). CDR1 and CDR2 (germline): MNHNS, SASEGT. This CDR3 region has 14 residues. The V and J ends lost 2 bases and 3 bases respectively, with 8 bases between them. The CDR3 is CASSERGINQPQHF. DNA of the CDR3: TGTGCCAGCAGTGAAAGGGGTATCAATCAGCCCCAGCATTTT.

V and J are TRBV9 and TRBJ1-3; possibly TRBD1 for D (6 bases). Trimming took off 4 bases at V and 3 bases at J, with 14 bases between the two ends. The germline CDR1 and CDR2 sequences are SGDLS and YYNGEE. This CDR3 has 15 amino acids. As DNA, the CDR3 is TGTGCCAGCAGCTCAGGGGTAATCGGTGGAAACACCATATATTTT. Its protein is CASSSGVIGGNTIYF.

This chain connects TRBV5-1 to TRBJ2-1, with D maybe TRBD2 (5 bases). The CDR3 length is 18 residues. V was cut by 1 base and J by 4 bases, with 21 bases left in between. Germline CDR1 is SGHRS and CDR2 is YFSETQ. The CDR3 here is CASSLPRTQKDSYNEQFF. The CDR3 DNA sequence: TGCGCCAGCAGCTTGCCCAGGACTCAAAAGGACTCTTACAATGAGCAGTTCTTC.

This chain links TRBV20-1 with TRBJ2-5; D ambiguous. Germline assignment: CDR1 DFQATT and CDR2 SNEGSKA (reference sequence). This CDR3 is built from 10 residues. The V end lost 5 bases, the J end lost 5 bases, and 6 bases lay between the germline ends. The CDR3 bases are TGCAGTGCTTCCGGGGAGACCCAGTACTTC. Protein sequence: CSASGETQYF.

The chain is built from TRBV5-1 and TRBJ2-3; 10 positions agree with TRBD2. Germline CDR1 and CDR2: SGHRS and YFSETQ. This CDR3 contains 19 residues. Losses at the gene ends were 3 bases for V and 1 base for J; bases not matched to a gene: 14. CDR3 sequence reads: CASSSGGSWLAGGTDTQYF. In nucleotides, the CDR3 is TGCGCCAGCAGCTCTGGAGGATCTTGGCTAGCGGGAGGCACAGATACGCAGTATTTT.

The V gene is TRBV27, the J gene TRBJ2-7, with D possibly TRBD1 on 6 matching bases. Trimming removed 2 bases at V and 2 bases at J, with 13 bases between. The CDR3 has 15 residues. Germline assignment: CDR1 MNHEY and CDR2 SMNVEV (reference sequence). The CDR3 loop is CASSLNRVGAYEQYF. Written as DNA, the CDR3 is TGTGCCAGCAGTTTAAACAGGGTGGGAGCCTACGAGCAGTACTTC.

The chain employs TRBV7-2 and TRBJ1-2; the match to TRBD1 covers 8 bases. There are 15 residues in the CDR3. With V trimmed by 5 bases and J by 7 bases, 12 bases remained unmatched. Looked up from germline, CDR1 is SGHTA and CDR2 is FQGNSA. For the CDR3, the DNA is TGTGCCAGCAGCCCACACTCGACAGGGGCCGTTGGCTACACCTTC. This gives the protein CASSPHSTGAVGYTF.

The chain uses TRBV19 and TRBJ2-3; the match to TRBD1 covers 8 bases. The CDR3 has 15 amino acids. Germline V gene lookup returns CDR1 LNHDA and CDR2 SQIVND (reference sequence). V lost 5 bases to trimming and J lost 3 bases; unmatched junction nucleotides: 7. For the CDR3, the DNA is TGTGCCAGTAGTTTGGCAGGGGGCAGGACAGATACGCAGTATTTT. Encoded protein: CASSLAGGRTDTQYF. Drawing the rest from reference TRBV19 and TRBJ2-3, the complete variable domain is DGGITQSPKYLFRKEGQNVTLSCEQNLNHDAMYWYRQDPGQGLRLIYYSQIVNDFQKGDIAEGYSVSREKKESFPLTVTSAQKNPTAFYLCASSLAGGRTDTQYFGPGTRLTVL.

The V and J genes are TRBV2 and TRBJ1-2, with TRBD1 matching over 12 bases. This CDR3 is 17 amino acids long. The J segment lost 4 bases and the V segment lost 4 bases, leaving 10 bases of the junction unmatched. Germline CDR1 reads SNHLY; CDR2 reads FYNNEI. The CDR3 DNA reads TGTGCCAGCAGTGTAGGGGGGACAGGGGGCGTCAGCTATGGCTACACCTTC. This translates into CASSVGGTGGVSYGYTF.